A selection of T cell receptor beta chains follows, all from one sample in a study of CD8+ T cells in alopecia areata. Only in-frame clones appear in the TCRdb table, and some are missing; sequencing was by immunoSEQ multiplex PCR. The table has around 100,000 clones, around 84% seen once. The sample consisted of CD8+ T cells sorted from blood, taken at approximately week 34, from a patient treated with tofacitinib. Every receptor here comes from a human donor with alopecia areata. Both conserved end residues are part of each CDR3. Each record gives: J gene, clone size, V gene, D gene, CDR3 protein, CDR3 DNA. D genes are given only for firm matches. Clone size is given for some rows only: seen once, a few or many times, or a class if the clone is expanded.

>TRBJ1-1|-|TRBV10-3|-
CAISEWDTEAFF
TGTGCCATCAGTGAGTGGGACACTGAAGCTTTCTTT
>TRBJ1-1|-|TRBV7-9|TRBD1
CASSSRQGGAEAFF
TGTGCCAGCAGCTCACGACAGGGGGGCGCTGAAGCTTTCTTT
>TRBJ2-1|-|TRBV4-2|TRBD2
CASSQETSGSNEQFF
TGTGCCAGCAGCCAAGAGACTAGCGGGAGCAATGAGCAGTTCTTC
>TRBJ2-1|-|TRBV9|TRBD2
CASSVLAGGYNEQFF
TGTGCCAGCAGCGTACTAGCGGGGGGATACAATGAGCAGTTCTTC
>TRBJ2-1|-|TRBV2|-
CASRGQSSYNEQFF
TGTGCCAGCAGAGGACAGAGCTCCTACAATGAGCAGTTCTTC
>TRBJ2-7|-|TRBV19|-
CASSIQGYPYEQYF
TGTGCCAGTAGTATTCAGGGGTACCCCTACGAGCAGTACTTC
>TRBJ2-1|-|TRBV30|-
CAWSAGEQFF
TGTGCCTGGAGTGCGGGTGAGCAGTTCTTC
>TRBJ2-3|-|TRBV5-1|TRBD1
CASSLAQGADDTQYF
TGCGCCAGCAGCTTGGCACAGGGGGCAGACGATACGCAGTATTTT
>TRBJ2-2|-|TRBV19|-
CASTGQTNTGELFF
TGTGCCAGTACTGGACAGACGAACACCGGGGAGCTGTTTTTT
>TRBJ2-1|-|TRBV27|-
CASRTANEQFF
TGTGCCAGCAGGACTGCCAATGAGCAGTTCTTC
>TRBJ2-3|-|TRBV7-6|TRBD1
CASSPLRQGANTQYF
TGTGCCAGCAGCCCGCTTAGACAGGGGGCGAATACGCAGTATTTT
>TRBJ2-7|-|TRBV15|TRBD1
CATSGDRVNEQYF
TGTGCCACCAGCGGGGACAGGGTAAACGAGCAGTACTTC
>TRBJ1-5|-|TRBV10-2|-
CASGNTPGLNQPQHF
TGCGCCAGCGGTAACACACCGGGACTCAATCAGCCCCAGCATTTT
>TRBJ2-2|-|TRBV4-1|TRBD1
CASSQVGTDNTGELFF
TGCGCCAGCAGCCAAGTGGGGACAGACAACACCGGGGAGCTGTTTTTT
>TRBJ2-7|-|TRBV13|TRBD2
CASSLRLAGGDEQYF
TGTGCCAGCAGCCTAAGACTAGCGGGGGGTGACGAGCAGTACTTC
>TRBJ2-3|-|TRBV19|-
CASSNTGSVTDTQYF
TGTGCCAGTAGCAATACAGGATCCGTTACAGATACGCAGTATTTT
>TRBJ2-1|few|TRBV6-5|-
CASSYPEQFF
TGTGCCAGCAGTTACCCCGAGCAGTTCTTC
>TRBJ1-1|-|TRBV4-1|-
CASSQDVGTEAFF
TGCGCCAGCAGCCAAGATGTGGGAACTGAAGCTTTCTTT
>TRBJ2-6|-|TRBV4-1|-
CASSQVAGANVLTF
TGCGCCAGCAGCCAAGTGGCTGGGGCCAACGTCCTGACTTTC
>TRBJ2-7|-|TRBV6-1|TRBD1
CASSTGTGQEQYF
TGTGCCAGCAGTACCGGGACAGGGCAAGAGCAGTACTTC
>TRBJ2-7|-|TRBV27|-
CASSLAHRDEQYF
TGTGCCAGCAGTTTAGCCCACAGGGACGAGCAGTACTTC
>TRBJ2-3|-|TRBV29-1|-
CSVEDPVRAGSTQYF
TGCAGCGTTGAAGATCCAGTCAGGGCAGGATCAACGCAGTATTTT
>TRBJ1-2|-|TRBV19|TRBD1
CASSIWGQGDYGYTF
TGTGCCAGTAGTATTTGGGGGCAGGGGGACTATGGCTACACCTTC
>TRBJ2-7|once|TRBV5-1|-
CASSFTGGEQYF
TGCGCCAGCAGCTTCACTGGGGGCGAGCAGTACTTC
>TRBJ2-5|-|TRBV13|TRBD1
CASSLSLQGAFQETQYF
TGTGCCAGCAGCCTTTCCTTACAGGGGGCGTTCCAAGAGACCCAGTACTTC
>TRBJ2-1|once|TRBV30|-
CAWSPAGSYNEQFF
TGTGCCTGGAGTCCAGCGGGTAGTTACAATGAGCAGTTCTTC
>TRBJ1-1|-|TRBV12-5|-
CASGFTSSRMENTEAFF
TGTGCTAGTGGTTTCACGTCGTCCAGAATGGAGAACACTGAAGCTTTCTTT
>TRBJ2-7|-|TRBV4-1|-
CASSQDRSPSYEQYF
TGCGCCAGCAGCCAAGATCGATCCCCCTCCTACGAGCAGTACTTC
>TRBJ2-7|-|TRBV14|TRBD2
CATAPWSGSNEQYF
TGTGCCACCGCCCCTTGGAGCGGGAGTAACGAGCAGTACTTC
>TRBJ2-5|-|TRBV7-9|-
CASSLNPDVETQYF
TGTGCCAGCAGCTTAAACCCCGACGTGGAGACCCAGTACTTC
>TRBJ2-1|-|TRBV19|-
CASLGGDSYNEQFF
TGTGCCAGCTTGGGGGGAGACTCCTACAATGAGCAGTTCTTC
>TRBJ1-2|-|TRBV5-1|-
CASSLGQNYGYTF
TGCGCCAGCAGCTTGGGACAGAACTATGGCTACACCTTC
>TRBJ1-5|-|TRBV18|-
CASSPENRYNQPQHF
TGTGCCAGCTCACCTGAAAACAGATACAATCAGCCCCAGCATTTT
>TRBJ2-2|-|TRBV4-1|-
CASSQAGPGDTGELFF
TGCGCCAGCAGCCAAGCAGGCCCAGGGGACACCGGGGAGCTGTTTTTT
>TRBJ1-5|-|TRBV7-6|-
CASSLEGVFGQPQHF
TGTGCCAGCAGCTTGGAAGGGGTTTTCGGTCAGCCCCAGCATTTT
>TRBJ2-1|-|TRBV15|-
CATSRDHPRGDEQFF
TGTGCCACCAGCAGAGATCACCCTCGTGGCGATGAGCAGTTCTTC
>TRBJ2-3|-|TRBV6-1|-
CASSPGGTDTQYF
TGTGCCAGCAGCCCTGGGGGCACAGATACGCAGTATTTT
>TRBJ2-7|few|TRBV12-5|-
CASVRDSYEQYF
TGTGCTAGTGTTAGGGACTCCTACGAGCAGTACTTC
>TRBJ1-5|-|TRBV9|-
CASTCPQHF
TGTGCCAGCACTTGCCCCCAGCATTTT
>TRBJ2-2|-|TRBV19|-
CASSMYYSTTGELFF
TGTGCCAGTAGTATGTACTACAGTACCACCGGGGAGCTGTTTTTT
>TRBJ1-5|-|TRBV4-1|-
CASSQESQGPSPQHF
TGCGCCAGCAGCCAAGAATCGCAGGGACCAAGCCCCCAGCATTTT
>TRBJ1-5|-|TRBV4-1|-
CASSQEAYSNQPQHF
TGCGCCAGCAGCCAAGAAGCTTATAGCAATCAGCCCCAGCATTTT
>TRBJ2-7|-|TRBV5-1|-
CASSFAGAGYEQYF
TGCGCCAGCAGCTTCGCCGGTGCCGGCTACGAGCAGTACTTC
>TRBJ2-7|-|TRBV19|TRBD2
CASSPAGDTSYEQYF
TGTGCCAGTAGCCCAGCGGGGGACACCTCCTACGAGCAGTACTTC
>TRBJ2-7|-|TRBV5-1|-
CASSYESSYEQYF
TGCGCCAGCAGCTACGAGAGCTCCTACGAGCAGTACTTC
>TRBJ1-2|-|TRBV27|-
CASSFKPDYGYTF
TGTGCCAGCAGTTTTAAGCCGGACTATGGCTACACCTTC
>TRBJ2-7|-|TRBV4-1|-
CASSQGKGDYEQYF
TGCGCCAGCAGCCAAGGCAAGGGTGACTACGAGCAGTACTTC
>TRBJ1-3|-|TRBV5-1|-
CASSLEGIYSGNTIYF
TGCGCCAGCAGCTTGGAAGGCATCTACTCTGGAAACACCATATATTTT
>TRBJ2-3|-|TRBV27|-
CASSLSSSTDTQYF
TGTGCCAGCAGTTTATCTTCTTCAACAGATACGCAGTATTTT
>TRBJ2-5|-|TRBV25-1|-
CASSDFGQYQETQYF
TGTGCCAGCAGTGATTTTGGACAGTACCAAGAGACCCAGTACTTC
>TRBJ2-1|few|TRBV27|TRBD2
CASTPLAGAPSMEQFF
TGTGCCAGCACCCCTCTAGCGGGGGCCCCCAGCATGGAGCAGTTCTTC
>TRBJ2-1|-|TRBV27|TRBD2
CASSLLGVGGPNEQFF
TGTGCCAGCAGTCTGCTCGGGGTGGGAGGGCCAAATGAGCAGTTCTTC
>TRBJ2-2|-|TRBV27|-
CASGSGIAGELFF
TGTGCCAGTGGTTCGGGGATCGCCGGGGAGCTGTTTTTT
>TRBJ2-1|-|TRBV19|-
CASSIALVKAYNEQFF
TGTGCCAGTAGTATTGCTTTGGTTAAAGCCTACAATGAGCAGTTCTTC
>TRBJ2-7|-|TRBV29-1|-
CSVVADYEQYF
TGCAGCGTTGTGGCAGACTACGAGCAGTACTTC
>TRBJ2-7|-|TRBV27|TRBD1
CASSLTGTDFSYEQYF
TGTGCCAGCAGTTTAACCGGGACAGACTTCTCCTACGAGCAGTACTTC
>TRBJ2-7|-|TRBV5-4|-
CASSSGPPYEQYF
TGTGCCAGCAGCTCAGGGCCTCCATACGAGCAGTACTTC
>TRBJ2-1|-|TRBV14|-
CASSKNPYNEQFF
TGTGCCAGCAGCAAGAATCCCTACAATGAGCAGTTCTTC
>TRBJ1-2|-|TRBV4-1|-
CASSQVAGALRDGYTF
TGCGCCAGCAGCCAAGTGGCCGGGGCCCTCCGGGATGGCTACACCTTC
>TRBJ2-1|-|TRBV29-1|-
CSVEDGTPDGEQFF
TGCAGCGTTGAAGATGGGACCCCGGATGGTGAGCAGTTCTTC